What follows describes a single T cell receptor (beta chain). The method was immunoSEQ multiplex PCR; TCRdb's version includes in-frame clones alone and lacks a portion of them. The sample shows about 90,000 clones, more than 80% of them seen only once. This specimen belongs to a study of blood T cell repertoires in COVID-19. Germline CDR1 reads LGHDT; CDR2 reads YNNKEL (reference sequence). The CDR3 consists of 21 residues. V was pared by 0 bases and J by 4 bases, with 21 bases of the junction left unmatched. The origin of this receptor is a woman between 65 and 79 years old with acute or convalescent COVID-19. The V gene is TRBV3-1 (or the pseudogene TRBV3-2), the J gene TRBJ2-3; 8 nucleotides match TRBD2. The sample taken for sequencing was peripheral blood. The CDR3 nucleotides are TGTGCCAGCAGCCAAGATCTCGGGGGGGCAAAAGCGGGAGTTCCGTCAGATACGCAGTATTTT. Its protein is CASSQDLGGAKAGVPSDTQYF.